These T cell receptor beta chains were read from a single sample in a study of CXCR3-negative and CXCR3-positive naive CD8 T cells. TCRdb re-called the 5' RACE reads and gives one entry per CDR3 protein, without DNA. The sample holds 20,000 to 25,000 distinct CDR3 sequences. Material for sequencing was memory CD8+ T cells from blood. Source of these receptors: a human donor in good health. Some clones in this sample may be carry-over from other donors' samples. Both conserved end residues are part of each CDR3.

V: TRBV29-1
J: TRBJ2-7
CDR3: CSVAEGTTYEQYF

V: TRBV7-9
J: TRBJ1-2
CDR3: CASSLEPQGLYGYTF

V: TRBV7-9
J: TRBJ2-3
CDR3: CASALQGRDTQYF

V: TRBV28
J: TRBJ2-5
CDR3: CASSYRDRALETQYF

V: TRBV19
J: TRBJ1-1
CDR3: CASSIQGGWTEAFF

V: TRBV20-1
J: TRBJ1-1
CDR3: CSASVPSAHTEAFF

V: TRBV6-4
J: TRBJ2-5
CDR3: CASSDGAETQYF

V: TRBV6-1
J: TRBJ2-2
CDR3: CASPSQGESAPTGELFF

V: TRBV7-6
J: TRBJ2-7
CDR3: CASSSGQTYEQYF

V: TRBV7-9
J: TRBJ1-1
CDR3: CASSFDTSEAFF

V: TRBV4-2
J: TRBJ2-6
CDR3: CASSQKTGSGANVLTF